Sample share makes the clone carrying this TCR beta chain medium-sized. Trimming cost V 3 bases and J 1 base, with 9 bases left between them. CDR3 length equals 14 residues. CDR1 is LNHDA and CDR2 is SQIVND in the germline V gene (reference sequence). This sample stems from a study of blood T cell repertoires in COVID-19. Study at large: Acute and convalescent COVID-19 specimens originated in the United States, Italy and Spain.

Original methodology: Nucleated cell counts were estimated from reference gene primer amplification. This table comes from immunoSEQ multiplex PCR, and its TCRdb copy is limited to in-frame clones, with some not included. That table gives V, J and clone size, and the DNA gave D and trimming. Counted here are under 65,000 clones, under 95% occurring once; the ten biggest clones make up 3.1%. The receptor was derived from a man aged 45-65 years with acute or convalescent COVID-19. The material sequenced was peripheral blood. The chain uses TRBV19 and TRBJ1-1, with D unresolved. The DNA for the CDR3 is TGTGCCAGTAGTATGGCCGAGGCGAACACTGAAGCTTTCTTT. This codes for CASSMAEANTEAFF.